This is a list of T cell receptor beta chains from one sample in a study of molecular identifiers for immune sequencing clone quantification. TCRdb redid the calling of the PCR reads with MiXCR, one entry per CDR3 protein. The data contain under 600,000 distinct CDR3 sequences, around 23% of them singletons. Sequenced input: naive CD8+ T cells from blood, with Jurkat cell RNA spiked in. The receptors were gathered from a human donor in good health. Some libraries in this study had Jurkat cell RNA spiked in. CDR3s include the opening cysteine and the closing phenylalanine or tryptophan. D genes are given only for firm matches. Expanded clones get a size class; other rows say once, few or many, or leave the size out.

abundance	d_gene	v_gene	j_gene	CDR3nt	CDR3aa
few	TRBD2	TRBV7-8	TRBJ2-5	TGTGCCAGCGGCCTCCTTAGCGGGGAGTCACAAGAGACCCAGTACTTC	CASGLLSGESQETQYF
NA	NA	TRBV11-1	TRBJ1-1	TGTGCCAGCAGCATGTCGGGGGTTTGGACTGAAGCTTTCTTT	CASSMSGVWTEAFF
few	NA	TRBV10-2	TRBJ1-5	TGCGCCTGCAGTAGTGGATTTAGCAATCAGCCCCAGCATTTT	CACSSGFSNQPQHF
NA	TRBD2	TRBV19	TRBJ2-1	TGTGCCAGTAGCCGTCCCTGGGAGCGGGATGAGCAGCTCTTC	CASSRPWERDEQLF
NA	NA	TRBV7-6	TRBJ2-5	TGTGTCAGCAGCTTAGCGGTCGTGGGCGGGCAAGAGACCCAGTACTTC	CVSSLAVVGGQETQYF
NA	TRBD2	TRBV27	TRBJ2-1	TGTGCCAGCACCAACTTTATAGCGGGATTTGTGGGAGAGCAGTTCTTC	CASTNFIAGFVGEQFF
few	TRBD2	TRBV4-3	TRBJ2-2	TGCGCCAGCAGCCAAGTTTTAGGGATTCTAGCGGGAGGGCCCGCGACCGGGGAGCTGTTTTTT	CASSQVLGILAGGPATGELFF
NA	TRBD1	TRBV2	TRBJ2-7	TGTGCCAGCAGTGCAGCGACAGGGAACGCCTACGAGCAGTACTTC	CASSAATGNAYEQYF
many	NA	TRBV6-5	TRBJ2-7	TGTGCCAGCAGCACGGACATCACCTACGAGCAGTACTTC	CASSTDITYEQYF
many	NA	TRBV4-1	TRBJ2-3	TGCGCCAGCAGCCAAGATATCCGGCCAGAGACGCAGTATTTT	CASSQDIRPETQYF
NA	NA	TRBV6-2/TRBV6-3	TRBJ2-7	TGTGCCGGCAGTTTGGGGCGTACCTACGAGCAGTACTTC	CAGSLGRTYEQYF
few	NA	TRBV12-3/TRBV12-4	TRBJ1-2	TGTGCCAGCAGTTTAACGGGCAACTATGGCTACACCTTC	CASSLTGNYGYTF
few	TRBD1	TRBV6-5	TRBJ1-1	TGTGCCAGCAGTTATTGGACAGGGGGGACTGAAGCTTTCTTT	CASSYWTGGTEAFF
many	NA	TRBV12-3/TRBV12-4	TRBJ2-3	TGTGCCAGCAGTTTAGAAGGGATCAGGGAGCAATATAGCGGAGATACGCAGTATTTT	CASSLEGIREQYSGDTQYF
NA	TRBD2	TRBV7-2	TRBJ2-3	TGTGCCAGCAGCACCTTAGCGGGAGGGTTTACAGATACGCAGTATTTT	CASSTLAGGFTDTQYF
NA	TRBD1	TRBV9	TRBJ1-1	TGTGCCAGCAGCGTTTCAGGGGGCGAGGGTTTGGGGATCACTGAAGCTTTCTTT	CASSVSGGEGLGITEAFF
few	NA	TRBV6-2/TRBV6-3	TRBJ2-7	TGTGCCAGCAGTTACTCGACTACTCGTTACCTATCAGGGCCCTACGAGCAGTACTTC	CASSYSTTRYLSGPYEQYF
many	NA	TRBV7-6	TRBJ1-4	TGTGCCAGCAGCCCGCGACGGGGGAATGAAAAACTGTTTTTT	CASSPRRGNEKLFF
NA	NA	TRBV27	TRBJ2-3	TGTGCCAGCAGTTTATGGGGGGCTTACACAGATACGCAGTATTTT	CASSLWGAYTDTQYF
few	TRBD2	TRBV20-1	TRBJ2-7	TGCAGTGCTAGGCCCTCCGGGACTAGTTGGTCCGTATACGAGCAGTACTTC	CSARPSGTSWSVYEQYF
NA	NA	TRBV6-5	TRBJ2-5	TGTGCCAGCTCCAACCAGGGCGCGCGGGAGACCCAGTACTTC	CASSNQGARETQYF
NA	NA	TRBV7-2	TRBJ1-1	TGTGCCAGCGGCCCTGACGTCCCCGCCTCTGAAGCTTTCTTT	CASGPDVPASEAFF
many	TRBD1	TRBV28	TRBJ1-1	TGTGCCAGCAGTTTACCAGGGACAGCACTCTTGAACACTGAAGCTTTCTTT	CASSLPGTALLNTEAFF
NA	NA	TRBV4-2	TRBJ2-3	TGTGCCGGCAGCCAGGGGACTCAAACAGGAGATACGCAGTATTTT	CAGSQGTQTGDTQYF
many	NA	TRBV6-2/TRBV6-3	TRBJ2-5	TGTGCCAGCAGTTACTCGACAGGACGCGAGACCCAGTACTTC	CASSYSTGRETQYF
NA	NA	TRBV19	TRBJ1-5	TGTGCCAGTAGTATCTTGGGTGAAGGCAATCAGCCCCAGCATTTT	CASSILGEGNQPQHF
few	TRBD1	TRBV11-1	TRBJ1-5	TGTGCCAGCAGCCCACCCTCGGGACAGGGGATGGCCCAGCATTTT	CASSPPSGQGMAQHF
NA	TRBD1	TRBV24-1	TRBJ2-3	TGTGCCACCAGTGACCCATACAGGGGACCCTCTGCAGATACGCAGTATTTT	CATSDPYRGPSADTQYF
many	TRBD1	TRBV9	TRBJ2-1	TGTGCCAGCAGCGTGGGGACAGGGGTCAGTGAGCAGTTCTTC	CASSVGTGVSEQFF
NA	TRBD1	TRBV27	TRBJ1-2	TGTGCCAGCAGACCAAGGGGACAGGGGGCCTTCAGGGGCTACACCTTC	CASRPRGQGAFRGYTF
many	NA	TRBV7-9	TRBJ2-5	TGTGCCAGCAGCTTAGTTTCGGGGGCAGAGACCCAGTACTTC	CASSLVSGAETQYF
many	TRBD1	TRBV20-1	TRBJ2-2	TGCAGTGCTACGGACAGGGGCACCGGGGAGCTGTTTTTT	CSATDRGTGELFF
many	TRBD1	TRBV3-1	TRBJ2-7	TGTGCCAGCAGCCGTGGGACAGCCTCCTACGAGCAGTACTTC	CASSRGTASYEQYF